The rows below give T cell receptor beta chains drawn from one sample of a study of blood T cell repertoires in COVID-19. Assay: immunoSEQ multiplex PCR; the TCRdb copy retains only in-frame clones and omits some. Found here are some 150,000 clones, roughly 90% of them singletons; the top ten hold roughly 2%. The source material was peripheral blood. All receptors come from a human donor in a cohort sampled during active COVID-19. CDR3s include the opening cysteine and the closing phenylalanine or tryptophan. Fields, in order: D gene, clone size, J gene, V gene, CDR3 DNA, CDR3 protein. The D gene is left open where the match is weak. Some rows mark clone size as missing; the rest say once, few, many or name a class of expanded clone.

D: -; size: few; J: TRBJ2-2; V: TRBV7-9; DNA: TGTGCCAGCAGCAAGCCGGGACAGAACACCGGGGAGCTGTTTTTT; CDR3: CASSKPGQNTGELFF
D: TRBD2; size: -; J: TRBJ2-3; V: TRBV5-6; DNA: TGTGCCAGCAGCTTGGGACGGCGGGAGGTAGATACGCAGTATTTT; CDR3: CASSLGRREVDTQYF
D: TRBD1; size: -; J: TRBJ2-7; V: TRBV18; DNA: TGTGCCAGCTCACCCCAACGGACCGGGACAGGGGGCAGCGAGCAGTACTTC; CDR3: CASSPQRTGTGGSEQYF
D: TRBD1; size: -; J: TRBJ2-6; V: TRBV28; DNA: TGTGCCAGCAGAAGACAGGGAACTGGGGCCAACGTCCTGACTTTC; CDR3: CASRRQGTGANVLTF
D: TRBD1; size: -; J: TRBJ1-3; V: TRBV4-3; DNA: TGCGCCAGCAGCCCTAGGACAGGGACTGGAAACACCATATATTTT; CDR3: CASSPRTGTGNTIYF
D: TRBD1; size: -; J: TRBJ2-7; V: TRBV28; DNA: TGTGCCAGCAGCCCAACCGGGACAGGGAGCTCCTACGAGCAGTACTTC; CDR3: CASSPTGTGSSYEQYF
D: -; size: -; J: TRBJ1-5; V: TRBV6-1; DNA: TGTGCCAGCAGTGATAACAGGGCTCAGCCCCAGCATTTT; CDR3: CASSDNRAQPQHF
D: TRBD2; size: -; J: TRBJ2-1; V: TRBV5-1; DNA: TGCGCCAGCAGCTTTACGGGGGGGCGGAATGAGCAGTTCTTC; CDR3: CASSFTGGRNEQFF
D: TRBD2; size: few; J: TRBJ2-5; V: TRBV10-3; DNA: TGTGCCATCAGTGAGTCGATGGCGGGGGGGCACGAGACCCAGTACTTC; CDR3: CAISESMAGGHETQYF
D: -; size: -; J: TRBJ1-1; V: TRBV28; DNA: TGTGCCAGCAGTTTATCTCAGGGAAGAAACACTGAAGCTTTCTTT; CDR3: CASSLSQGRNTEAFF
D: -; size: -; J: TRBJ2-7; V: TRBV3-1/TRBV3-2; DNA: TGTGCCAGCAGCCAAGTGATCAGCTACGAGCAGTACTTC; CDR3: CASSQVISYEQYF
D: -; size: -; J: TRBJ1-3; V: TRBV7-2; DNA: TGTGCCAGCAGCTTGGGAGTCTTACGGACTGGAAACACCATATATTTT; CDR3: CASSLGVLRTGNTIYF
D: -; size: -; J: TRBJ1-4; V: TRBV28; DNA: TGTGCCAGCAGTTCCTGGGACGGGAGACTGTTTTTT; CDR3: CASSSWDGRLFF
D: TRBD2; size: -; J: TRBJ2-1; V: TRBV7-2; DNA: TGTGCCAGCAGCCTAGTAGCGGGATTCTACAATGAGCAGTTCTTC; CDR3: CASSLVAGFYNEQFF